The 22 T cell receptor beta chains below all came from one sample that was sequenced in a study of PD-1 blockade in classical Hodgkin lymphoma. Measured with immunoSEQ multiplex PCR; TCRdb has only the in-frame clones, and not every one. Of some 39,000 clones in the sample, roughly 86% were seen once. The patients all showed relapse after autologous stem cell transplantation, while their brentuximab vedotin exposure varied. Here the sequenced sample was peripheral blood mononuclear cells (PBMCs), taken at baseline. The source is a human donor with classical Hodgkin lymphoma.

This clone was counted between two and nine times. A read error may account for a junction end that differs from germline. The CDR3: CASSFTEQGAAKGNQPQHF. CDR3 DNA sequence: TGTGCTAGCAGCTTCACAGAGCAGGGGGCAGCTAAGGGCAATCAGCCCCAGCATTTT. The rearrangement joins TRBV7-7 to TRBJ1-5, with 8 positions matching TRBD1. The CDR3 loop spans 19 amino acids. CDR1 and CDR2 (germline): SSHAT, FNYEAQ (reference sequence).

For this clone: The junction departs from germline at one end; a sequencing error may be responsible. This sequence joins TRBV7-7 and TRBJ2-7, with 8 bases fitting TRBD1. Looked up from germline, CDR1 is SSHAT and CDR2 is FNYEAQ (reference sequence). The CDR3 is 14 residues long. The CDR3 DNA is TGTGCTAGCAGCGGACCCGGGACAGGCTACGAGCAGTACTTC. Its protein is CASSGPGTGYEQYF.

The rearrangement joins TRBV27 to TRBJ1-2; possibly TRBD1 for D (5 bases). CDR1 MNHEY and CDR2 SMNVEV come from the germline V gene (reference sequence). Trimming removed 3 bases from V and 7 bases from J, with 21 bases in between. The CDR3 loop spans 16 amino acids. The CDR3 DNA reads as TGTGCCAGCAGTTTTATCGGCGGGACGGCCAAGCGTGGCTACACCTTC. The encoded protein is CASSFIGGTAKRGYTF.

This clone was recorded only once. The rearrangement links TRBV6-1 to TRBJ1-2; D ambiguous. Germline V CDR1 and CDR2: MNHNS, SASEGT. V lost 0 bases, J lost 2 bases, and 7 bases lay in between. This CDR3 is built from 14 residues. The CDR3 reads CASSEAVRNYGYTF. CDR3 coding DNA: TGTGCCAGCAGTGAAGCTGTGCGGAACTATGGCTACACCTTC.

The CDR3, as DNA: TGTGCCACCTGGCGAGTCCGGGACAGTAACTATGGCTACACCTTC. Residues: CATWRVRDSNYGYTF. The chain carries TRBV6-6 and TRBJ1-2; TRBD1 matches at 7 bases. The V and J ends lost 10 bases and 1 base, in that order; junction bases with no gene match: 12. Germline V CDR1 and CDR2: MNHNY, SVGAGI (reference sequence). The CDR3 covers 15 residues.

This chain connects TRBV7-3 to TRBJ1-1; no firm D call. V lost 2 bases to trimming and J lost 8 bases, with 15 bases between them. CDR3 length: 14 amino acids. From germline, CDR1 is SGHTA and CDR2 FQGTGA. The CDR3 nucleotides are TGTGCCAGCAGCTTACCCCTCTTAGTGGCGGAAGCTTTCTTT. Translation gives CASSLPLLVAEAFF. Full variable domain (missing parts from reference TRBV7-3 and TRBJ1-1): GAGVSQTPSNKVTEKGKYVELRCDPISGHTALYWYRQSLGQGPEFLIYFQGTGAADDSGLPNDRFFAVRPEGSVSTLKIQRTERGDSAVYLCASSLPLLVAEAFFGQGTRLTVV.

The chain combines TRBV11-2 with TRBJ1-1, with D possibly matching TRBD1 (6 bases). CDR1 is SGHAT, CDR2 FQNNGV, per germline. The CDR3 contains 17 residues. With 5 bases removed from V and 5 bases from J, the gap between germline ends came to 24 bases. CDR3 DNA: TGTGCCAGCAGCCCGGGGGGGCCACCTCGGAGGTGGACTGAAGCTTTCTTT. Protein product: CASSPGGPPRRWTEAFF.

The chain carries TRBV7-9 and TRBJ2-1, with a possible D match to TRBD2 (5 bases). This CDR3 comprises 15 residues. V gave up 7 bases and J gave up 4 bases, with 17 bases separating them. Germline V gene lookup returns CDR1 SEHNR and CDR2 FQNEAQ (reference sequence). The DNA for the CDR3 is TGTGCCAGCATTAGGAAGGCTAGCATTTACAATGAGCAGTTCTTC. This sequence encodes CASIRKASIYNEQFF.

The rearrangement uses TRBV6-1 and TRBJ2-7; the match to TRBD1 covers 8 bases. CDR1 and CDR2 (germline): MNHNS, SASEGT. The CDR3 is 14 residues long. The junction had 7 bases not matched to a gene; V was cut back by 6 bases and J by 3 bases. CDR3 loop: CASSLGQEYYEQYF. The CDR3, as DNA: TGTGCCAGCAGCTTGGGACAGGAGTACTACGAGCAGTACTTC.

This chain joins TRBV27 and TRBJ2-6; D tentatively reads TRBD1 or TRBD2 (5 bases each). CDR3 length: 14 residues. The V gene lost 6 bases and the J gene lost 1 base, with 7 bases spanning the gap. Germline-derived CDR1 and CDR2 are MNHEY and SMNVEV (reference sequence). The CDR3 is CASSGTSGANVLTF. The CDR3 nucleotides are TGTGCCAGCAGCGGGACGTCTGGGGCCAACGTCCTGACTTTC.

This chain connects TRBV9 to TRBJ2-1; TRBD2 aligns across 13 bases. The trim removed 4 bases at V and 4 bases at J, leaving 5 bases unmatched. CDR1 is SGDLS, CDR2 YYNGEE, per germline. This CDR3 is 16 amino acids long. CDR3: CASSPKGLAGYNEQFF. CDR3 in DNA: TGTGCCAGCAGCCCCAAGGGACTAGCGGGGTACAATGAGCAGTTCTTC.

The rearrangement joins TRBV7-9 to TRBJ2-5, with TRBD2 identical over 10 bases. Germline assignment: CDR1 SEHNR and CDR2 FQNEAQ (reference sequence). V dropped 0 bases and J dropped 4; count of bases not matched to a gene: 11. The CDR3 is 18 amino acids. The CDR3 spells CASSLASGGTSSGETQYF. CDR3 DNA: TGTGCCAGCAGCTTAGCTAGCGGGGGGACGTCTAGTGGAGAGACCCAGTACTTC.

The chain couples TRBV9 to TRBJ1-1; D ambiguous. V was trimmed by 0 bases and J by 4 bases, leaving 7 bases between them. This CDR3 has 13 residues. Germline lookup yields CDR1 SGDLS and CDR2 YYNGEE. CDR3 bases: TGTGCCAGCAGCGTAGCGGCCGGCACTGAAGCTTTCTTT. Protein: CASSVAAGTEAFF.

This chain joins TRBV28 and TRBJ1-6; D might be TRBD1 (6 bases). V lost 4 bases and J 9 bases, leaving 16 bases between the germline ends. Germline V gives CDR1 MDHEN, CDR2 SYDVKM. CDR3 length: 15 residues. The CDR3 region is CASSSSDRISSPLHF. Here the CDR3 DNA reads TGTGCCAGCAGTTCCTCCGACAGGATCAGTTCACCCCTCCACTTT. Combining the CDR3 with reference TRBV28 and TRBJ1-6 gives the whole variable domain DVKVTQSSRYLVKRTGEKVFLECVQDMDHENMFWYRQDPGLGLRLIYFSYDVKMKEKGDIPEGYSVSREKKERFSLILESASTNQTSMYLCASSSSDRISSPLHFGNGTRLTVT.

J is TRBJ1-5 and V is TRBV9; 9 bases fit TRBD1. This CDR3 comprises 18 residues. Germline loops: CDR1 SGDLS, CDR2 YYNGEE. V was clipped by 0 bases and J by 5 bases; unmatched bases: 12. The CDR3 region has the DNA TGTGCCAGCAGCGTAGCTGTAGGACAGGGGAGGCTATATCAGCCCCAGCATTTT. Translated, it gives CASSVAVGQGRLYQPQHF.

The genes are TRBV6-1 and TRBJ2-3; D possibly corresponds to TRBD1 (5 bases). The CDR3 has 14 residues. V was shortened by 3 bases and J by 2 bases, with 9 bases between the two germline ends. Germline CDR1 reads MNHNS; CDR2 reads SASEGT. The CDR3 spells CASSERQITDTQYF. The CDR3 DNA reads TGTGCCAGCAGTGAGAGACAGATCACAGATACGCAGTATTTT.

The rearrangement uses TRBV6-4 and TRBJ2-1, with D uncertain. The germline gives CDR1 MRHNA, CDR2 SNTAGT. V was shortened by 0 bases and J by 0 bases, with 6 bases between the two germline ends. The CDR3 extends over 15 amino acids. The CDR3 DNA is TGTGCCAGCAGTGACTCTGAAAGCTCCTACAATGAGCAGTTCTTC. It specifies CASSDSESSYNEQFF.

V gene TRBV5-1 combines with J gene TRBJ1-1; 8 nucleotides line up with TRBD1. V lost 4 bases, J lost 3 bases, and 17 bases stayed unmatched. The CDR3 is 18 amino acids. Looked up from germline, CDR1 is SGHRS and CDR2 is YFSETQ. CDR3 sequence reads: CASSLMAGGAGGYTEAFF. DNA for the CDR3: TGCGCCAGCAGCCTAATGGCAGGGGGCGCTGGTGGATACACTGAAGCTTTCTTT. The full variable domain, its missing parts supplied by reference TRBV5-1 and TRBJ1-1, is KAGVTQTPRYLIKTRGQQVTLSCSPISGHRSVSWYQQTPGQGLQFLFEYFSETQRNKGNFPGRFSGRQFSNSRSEMNVSTLELGDSALYLCASSLMAGGAGGYTEAFFGQGTRLTVV.

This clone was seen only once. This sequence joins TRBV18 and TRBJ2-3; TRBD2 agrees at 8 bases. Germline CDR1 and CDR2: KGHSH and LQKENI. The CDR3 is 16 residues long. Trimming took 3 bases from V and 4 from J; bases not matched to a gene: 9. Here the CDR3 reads CASSPLGGGIPDTQYF. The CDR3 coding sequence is TGTGCCAGCTCACCTCTAGGCGGGGGGATCCCAGATACGCAGTATTTT.

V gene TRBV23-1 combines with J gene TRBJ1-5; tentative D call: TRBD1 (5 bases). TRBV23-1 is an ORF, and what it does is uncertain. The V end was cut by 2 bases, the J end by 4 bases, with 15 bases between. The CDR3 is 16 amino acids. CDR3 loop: CASSQEMAGLNQPQHF. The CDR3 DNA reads TGCGCCAGCAGTCAAGAGATGGCAGGGCTTAATCAGCCCCAGCATTTT.

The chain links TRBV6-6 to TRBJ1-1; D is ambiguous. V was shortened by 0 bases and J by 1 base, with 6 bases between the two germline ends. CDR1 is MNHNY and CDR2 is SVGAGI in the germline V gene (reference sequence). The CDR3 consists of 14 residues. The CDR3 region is CASSYSNGNTEAFF. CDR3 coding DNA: TGTGCCAGCAGTTACTCGAACGGGAACACTGAAGCTTTCTTT.

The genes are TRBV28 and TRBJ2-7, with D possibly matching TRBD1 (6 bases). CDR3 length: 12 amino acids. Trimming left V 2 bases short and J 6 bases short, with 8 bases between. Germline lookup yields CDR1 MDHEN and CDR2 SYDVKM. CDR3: CASSLIGGEQYF. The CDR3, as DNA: TGTGCCAGCAGTTTAATAGGGGGCGAGCAGTACTTC.